These 9 T cell receptor beta chains were sequenced from one sample in a study of blood T cell repertoires in COVID-19. The data were produced by immunoSEQ multiplex PCR, yet TCRdb's version contains in-frame clones alone and is incomplete. The data hold just over 70,000 clones, with roughly 80% observed a single time. Source material: peripheral blood. These receptors came from a man between 65 and 85 years old who had recovered from COVID-19.

The rearrangement uses TRBV3-1 (or the pseudogene TRBV3-2) and TRBJ2-2, with TRBD2 matching over 7 bases. V shed 0 bases, J shed 8 bases, and the junction held 9 bases outside the gene matches. Looked up from germline, CDR1 is LGHDT and CDR2 is YNNKEL (reference sequence). This CDR3 region has 16 residues. CDR3 coding DNA: TGTGCCAGCAGCCAAGACAGCGGGGTGCCCGTGGGGGAGCTGTTTTTT. Protein: CASSQDSGVPVGELFF.

The chain links TRBV5-1 to TRBJ2-5; TRBD2 aligns across 13 bases. Trimming cost V 4 bases and J 1 base; bases outside gene matches: 7. Germline V gene lookup returns CDR1 SGHRS and CDR2 YFSETQ. The CDR3 is made up of 17 amino acids. CDR3 sequence: CASSGSGLAGSQETQYF. CDR3 sequence (DNA): TGCGCCAGCAGCGGATCGGGACTAGCGGGATCCCAAGAGACCCAGTACTTC.

The CDR3 reads CASSQPRERNTIYF. CDR3 sequence (DNA): TGCGCCAGCTCACAGCCCCGGGAAAGAAACACCATATATTTT. The rearrangement joins TRBV4-1 to TRBJ1-3, with D unclear. Germline-derived CDR1 and CDR2 are MGHRA and YSYEKL. Trimming cost V 8 bases and J 5 bases, with 16 bases left between them. This CDR3 contains 14 residues.

The chain employs TRBV3-1 (or the pseudogene TRBV3-2) and TRBJ1-2; tentatively, D is TRBD1 (5 bases). This CDR3 has 15 residues. The germline V gene has CDR1 LGHDT and CDR2 YNNKEL (reference sequence). Trimming stripped 0 bases from V and 4 bases from J, with 12 bases between. The CDR3 loop is CASSQDRGSGYGYTF. In nucleotides, the CDR3 is TGTGCCAGCAGCCAAGATAGGGGTTCAGGCTATGGCTACACCTTC.

The chain is built from TRBV19 and TRBJ2-2, with 8 bases lining up with TRBD1. V was clipped by 4 bases and J by 5 bases; unmatched bases: 6. The V gene's germline CDR1 is LNHDA and CDR2 SQIVND (reference sequence). This CDR3 contains 15 residues. CDR3 amino acids: CASSKRQGRTGELFF. CDR3 DNA: TGTGCCAGTAGTAAAAGACAGGGGAGGACCGGGGAGCTGTTTTTT.

The V and J genes are TRBV6-5 and TRBJ2-7; 7 positions match TRBD1. The CDR3 extends over 14 amino acids. Germline CDR1 and CDR2: MNHEY and SVGAGI. The junction had 8 bases not matched to a gene; V was cut back by 6 bases and J by 3 bases. The CDR3 nucleotides are TGTGCCAGCAGGTCATGGGACAGAGACTACGAGCAGTACTTC. It translates to CASRSWDRDYEQYF.

This chain's CDR3 is CASSLDPYPGYEQYF. The CDR3 DNA reads as TGTGCCAGCAGCTTGGACCCGTATCCGGGCTACGAGCAGTACTTC. This chain links TRBV5-5 with TRBJ2-7; D remains ambiguous. With 0 bases removed from V and 3 bases from J, the gap between germline ends came to 13 bases. Germline V CDR1 and CDR2: SGHKS, YYEKEE (reference sequence). CDR3 length equals 15 residues.

The chain employs TRBV5-5 and TRBJ2-1, with D tentatively TRBD1 (5 bases). The V end was cut by 4 bases, the J end by 5 bases, with 25 bases between. CDR1 and CDR2 from the germline V gene are SGHKS and YYEKEE (reference sequence). CDR3 length: 18 residues. CDR3 protein: CASSPRVLQAILHNEQFF. The CDR3 nucleotides are TGTGCCAGCAGCCCCAGGGTACTGCAAGCGATATTACACAATGAGCAGTTCTTC.

The rearrangement joins TRBV21-1 to TRBJ1-1; TRBD1, the table's D call, lacks a check against the DNA. TRBV21-1 is a pseudogene locus. The CDR3 is made up of 14 amino acids. In DNA, the CDR3 is TGTGCCAGCAGCAGGTGGACAGAGAACACTGAAGCTTTCTTT. Protein sequence: CASSRWTENTEAFF.